This TCR beta chain was profiled in a study of blood T cells in healthy people across ages. This clonotype was detected once. One junction end does not reproduce the germline sequence, and a read error may be involved. With each sample, at least 5 micrograms of total RNA were extracted. Together with a sample-barcoded 5' primer, a J-beta primer mix was included in a second PCR lasting roughly 6 to 12 cycles. TCRdb called the 5' RACE reads again in MiXCR, with one record for every CDR3 protein. Here the sample spans more than 750,000 distinct CDR3 sequences, 25% to 35% being singletons. The CDR3 totals 13 residues. CDR1 is SNHLY, CDR2 FYNNEI, per germline. The same data also went into a second study, on T cells of mothers and their children. That study reports: No persistent microchimeric T cell clones were detected at about 93 clones per million clonotypes sensitivity.

The clonotype was recovered from a woman aged 40 to 49 in good health. The chain carries TRBV2 and TRBJ1-1; D unresolved. Sequencing input: blood. CDR3 protein: CAGTVEEYTETFF. CDR3 bases: TGTGCCGGCACTGTGGAGGAATACACTGAAACTTTCTTT.